This T cell receptor beta chain was captured in a study of cytomegalovirus exposure and HLA in healthy donors. For the study at large: A subsequent analysis reported that the 110 or so validation repertoires were produced on the same platform that had also been used for the 500 to 700 first-cohort repertoires.

Generated by immunoSEQ multiplex PCR, the TCRdb table keeps only in-frame clones and is missing some. The sample has some 70,000 clones; 70% to 90% are singletons. Separation from the approximately 660-subject first cohort characterized the roughly 120-subject validation cohort, to which the donors belonged. Concerning this clone itself: Its antigen is not identified.

Study-wide findings and caveats: Using the classifier, cytomegalovirus status was reportedly diagnosed with high specificity and sensitivity. Generally TCR sequences proved uncommon, though certain public TCRs appeared in numerous donors.

The germline V and J ends were trimmed by 0 bases and 0 bases, with 8 bases remaining between them. Per the germline V gene, CDR1 is SGDLS and CDR2 is YYNGEE. The CDR3 is 15 residues long. The sample taken for sequencing was PBMCs. This sequence was found in a man aged 25 to 45 in good health and CMV-seronegative. The rearrangement uses TRBV9 and TRBJ2-3; unclear D gene. The CDR3 DNA reads TGTGCCAGCAGCGTAGATGCGATCAGCACAGATACGCAGTATTTT. Translation: CASSVDAISTDTQYF.